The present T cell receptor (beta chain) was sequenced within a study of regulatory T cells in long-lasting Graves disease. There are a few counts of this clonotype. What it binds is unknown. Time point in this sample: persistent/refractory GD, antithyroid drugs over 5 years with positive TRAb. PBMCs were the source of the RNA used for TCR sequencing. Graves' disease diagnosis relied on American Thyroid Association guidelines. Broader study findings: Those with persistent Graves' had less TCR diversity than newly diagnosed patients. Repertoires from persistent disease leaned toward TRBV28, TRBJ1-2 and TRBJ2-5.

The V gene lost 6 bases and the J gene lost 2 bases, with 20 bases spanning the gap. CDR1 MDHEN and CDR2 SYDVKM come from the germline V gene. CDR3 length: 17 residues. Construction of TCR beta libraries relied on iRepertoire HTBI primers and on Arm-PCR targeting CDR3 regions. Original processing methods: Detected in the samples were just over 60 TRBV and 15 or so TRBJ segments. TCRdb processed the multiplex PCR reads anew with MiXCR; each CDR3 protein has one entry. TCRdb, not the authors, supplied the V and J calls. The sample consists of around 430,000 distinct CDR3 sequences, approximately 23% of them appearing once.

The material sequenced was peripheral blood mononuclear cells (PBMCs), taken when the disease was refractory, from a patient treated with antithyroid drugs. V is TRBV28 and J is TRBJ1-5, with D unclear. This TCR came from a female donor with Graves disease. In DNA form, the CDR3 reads TGTGCCAGCAGACCCAGCCTTGCTCTTAGGGGCAATCAGCCCCAGCATTTT. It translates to CASRPSLALRGNQPQHF. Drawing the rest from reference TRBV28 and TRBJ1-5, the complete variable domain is DVKVTQSSRYLVKRTGEKVFLECVQDMDHENMFWYRQDPGLGLRLIYFSYDVKMKEKGDIPEGYSVSREKKERFSLILESASTNQTSMYLCASRPSLALRGNQPQHFGDGTRLSIL.